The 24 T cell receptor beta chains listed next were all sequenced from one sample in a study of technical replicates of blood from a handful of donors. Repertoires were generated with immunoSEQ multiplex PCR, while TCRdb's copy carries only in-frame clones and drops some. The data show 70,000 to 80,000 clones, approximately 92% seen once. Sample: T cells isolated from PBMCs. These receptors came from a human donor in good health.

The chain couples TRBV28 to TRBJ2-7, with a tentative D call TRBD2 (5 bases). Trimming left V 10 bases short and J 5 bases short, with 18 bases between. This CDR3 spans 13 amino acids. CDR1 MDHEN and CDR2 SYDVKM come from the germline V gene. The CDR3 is CATRVATNDEQYF. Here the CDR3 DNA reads TGTGCCACTCGAGTAGCGACAAACGACGAGCAGTACTTC. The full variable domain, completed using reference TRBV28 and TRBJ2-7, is DVKVTQSSRYLVKRTGEKVFLECVQDMDHENMFWYRQDPGLGLRLIYFSYDVKMKEKGDIPEGYSVSREKKERFSLILESASTNQTSMYLCATRVATNDEQYFGPGTRLTVT.

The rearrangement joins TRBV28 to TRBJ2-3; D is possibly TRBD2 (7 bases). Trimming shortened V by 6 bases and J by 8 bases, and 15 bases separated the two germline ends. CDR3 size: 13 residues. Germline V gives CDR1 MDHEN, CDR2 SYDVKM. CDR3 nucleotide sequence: TGTGCCAGCAGCCCCGGGGGGCCTGTTACGCAGTATTTT. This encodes CASSPGGPVTQYF.

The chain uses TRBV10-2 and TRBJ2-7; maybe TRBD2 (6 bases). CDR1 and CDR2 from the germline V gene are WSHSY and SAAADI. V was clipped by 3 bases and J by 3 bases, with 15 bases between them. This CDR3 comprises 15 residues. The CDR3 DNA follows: TGCGCCAGCAGTGAACGGGGACTTGGGCTCTACGAGCAGTACTTC. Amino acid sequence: CASSERGLGLYEQYF.

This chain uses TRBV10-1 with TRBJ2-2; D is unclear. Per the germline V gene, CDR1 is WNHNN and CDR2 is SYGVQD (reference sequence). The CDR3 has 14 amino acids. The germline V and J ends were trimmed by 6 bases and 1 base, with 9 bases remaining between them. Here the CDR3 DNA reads TGCGCCAGCAGCTTTCTAGGGAACACCGGGGAGCTGTTTTTT. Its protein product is CASSFLGNTGELFF.

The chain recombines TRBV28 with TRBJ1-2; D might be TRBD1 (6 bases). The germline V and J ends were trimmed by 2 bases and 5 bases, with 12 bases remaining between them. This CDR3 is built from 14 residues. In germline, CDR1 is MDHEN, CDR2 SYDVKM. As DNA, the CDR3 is TGTGCCAGCAGTTTACAGGGGTCCCTTTATGGCTACACCTTC. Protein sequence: CASSLQGSLYGYTF.

CDR3 DNA sequence: TGTGCCAGCAGTCCTCGGGGGGAACAGCCCCAGCATTTT. Translating gives CASSPRGEQPQHF. The chain recombines TRBV6-1 with TRBJ1-5; maybe TRBD1 (5 bases). This CDR3 comprises 13 residues. The germline gives CDR1 MNHNS, CDR2 SASEGT. Trimming took 5 bases from V and 7 from J, leaving 12 bases between them.

This CDR3 is CASSDAGARETQYF. CDR3 sequence (DNA): TGTGCCAGCAGTGACGCGGGGGCGCGGGAGACCCAGTACTTC. This rearrangement joins TRBV6-1 to TRBJ2-5; possible D gene TRBD2, 7 bases. The germline gives CDR1 MNHNS, CDR2 SASEGT. Trimming took off 3 bases at V and 5 bases at J, with 13 bases between the two ends. The CDR3 is made up of 14 amino acids.

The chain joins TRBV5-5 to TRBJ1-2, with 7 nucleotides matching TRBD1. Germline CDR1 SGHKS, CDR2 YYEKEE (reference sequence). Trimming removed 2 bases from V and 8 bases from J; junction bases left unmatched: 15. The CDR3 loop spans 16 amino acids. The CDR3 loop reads CASSLLLVQGPGGYTF. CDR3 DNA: TGTGCCAGCAGCTTACTCTTGGTACAGGGGCCGGGGGGCTACACCTTC.

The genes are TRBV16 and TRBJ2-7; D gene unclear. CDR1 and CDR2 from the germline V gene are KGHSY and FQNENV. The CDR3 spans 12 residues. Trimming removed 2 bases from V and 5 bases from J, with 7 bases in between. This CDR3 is CASSQVPHEQYF. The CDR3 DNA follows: TGTGCCAGCAGCCAAGTTCCTCACGAGCAGTACTTC.

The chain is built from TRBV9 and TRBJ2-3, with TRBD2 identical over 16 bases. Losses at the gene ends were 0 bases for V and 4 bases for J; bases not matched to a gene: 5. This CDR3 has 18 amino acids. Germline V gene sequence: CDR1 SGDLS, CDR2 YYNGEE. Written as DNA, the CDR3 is TGTGCCAGCAGCGTAGCCGGGACTAGCGGGAGGGCCGCAGATACGCAGTATTTT. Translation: CASSVAGTSGRAADTQYF.

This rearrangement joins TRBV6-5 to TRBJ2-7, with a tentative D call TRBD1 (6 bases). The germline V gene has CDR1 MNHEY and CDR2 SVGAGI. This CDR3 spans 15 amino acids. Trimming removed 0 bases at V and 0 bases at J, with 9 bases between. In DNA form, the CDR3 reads TGTGCCAGCAGTTACTCGAAGGGGGACTCCTACGAGCAGTACTTC. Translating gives CASSYSKGDSYEQYF.

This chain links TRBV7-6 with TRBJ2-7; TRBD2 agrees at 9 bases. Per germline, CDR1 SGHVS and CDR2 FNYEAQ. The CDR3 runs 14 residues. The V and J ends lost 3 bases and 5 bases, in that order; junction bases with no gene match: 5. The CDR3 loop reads CASSLVAGVHEQYF. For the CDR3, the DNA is TGTGCCAGCAGCTTGGTAGCGGGAGTCCACGAGCAGTACTTC. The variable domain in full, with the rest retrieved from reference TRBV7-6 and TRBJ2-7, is GAGVSQSPRYKVTKRGQDVALRCDPISGHVSLYWYRQALGQGPEFLTYFNYEAQQDKSGLPNDRFSAERPEGSISTLTIQRTEQRDSAMYRCASSLVAGVHEQYFGPGTRLTVT.

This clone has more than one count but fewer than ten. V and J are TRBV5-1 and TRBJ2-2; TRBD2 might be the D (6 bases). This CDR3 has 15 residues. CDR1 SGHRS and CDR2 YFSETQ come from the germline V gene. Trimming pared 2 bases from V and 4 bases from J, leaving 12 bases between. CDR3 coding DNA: TGCGCCAGCAGCTTTCTGACTAGTCCCACCGGGGAGCTGTTTTTT. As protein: CASSFLTSPTGELFF. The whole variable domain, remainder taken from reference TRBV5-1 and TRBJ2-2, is KAGVTQTPRYLIKTRGQQVTLSCSPISGHRSVSWYQQTPGQGLQFLFEYFSETQRNKGNFPGRFSGRQFSNSRSEMNVSTLELGDSALYLCASSFLTSPTGELFFGEGSRLTVL.

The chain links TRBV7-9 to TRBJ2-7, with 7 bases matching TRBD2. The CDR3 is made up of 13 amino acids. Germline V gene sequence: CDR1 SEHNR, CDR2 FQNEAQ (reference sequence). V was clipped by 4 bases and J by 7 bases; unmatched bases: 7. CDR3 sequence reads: CASSSGDGGEQYF. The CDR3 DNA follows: TGTGCCAGCAGCTCGGGCGACGGGGGGGAGCAGTACTTC.

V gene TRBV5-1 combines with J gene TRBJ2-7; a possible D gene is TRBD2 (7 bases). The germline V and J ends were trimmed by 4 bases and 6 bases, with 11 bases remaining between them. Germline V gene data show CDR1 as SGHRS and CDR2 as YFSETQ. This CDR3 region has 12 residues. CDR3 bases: TGCGCCAGCAGCCTTCGGGGGGCCGAGCAGTACTTC. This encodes CASSLRGAEQYF.

The CDR3 sequence is CASSLSRAYEQYF. The CDR3 coding sequence is TGTGCCAGCAGTTTATCGCGGGCCTACGAGCAGTACTTC. The gene calls are TRBV27 and TRBJ2-7; TRBD2 might be the D (5 bases). This CDR3 has 13 amino acids. CDR1 MNHEY and CDR2 SMNVEV come from the germline V gene (reference sequence). The V end lost 0 bases, the J end lost 2 bases, and 5 bases lay between the germline ends.

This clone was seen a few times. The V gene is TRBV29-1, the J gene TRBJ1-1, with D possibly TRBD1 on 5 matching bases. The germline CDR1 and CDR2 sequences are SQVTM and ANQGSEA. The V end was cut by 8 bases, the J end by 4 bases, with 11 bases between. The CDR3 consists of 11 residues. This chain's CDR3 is CSSTVVTEAFF. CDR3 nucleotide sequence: TGCAGCTCGACAGTGGTCACTGAAGCTTTCTTT. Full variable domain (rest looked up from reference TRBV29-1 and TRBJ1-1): SAVISQKPSRDICQRGTSLTIQCQVDSQVTMMFWYRQQPGQSLTLIATANQGSEATYESGFVIDKFPISRPNLTFSTLTVSNMSPEDSSIYLCSSTVVTEAFFGQGTRLTVV.

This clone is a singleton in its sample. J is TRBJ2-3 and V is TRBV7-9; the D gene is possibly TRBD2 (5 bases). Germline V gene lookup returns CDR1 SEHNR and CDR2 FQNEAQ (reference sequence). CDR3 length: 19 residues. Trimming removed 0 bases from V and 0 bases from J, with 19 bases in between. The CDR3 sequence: CASSLALLGATSSTDTQYF. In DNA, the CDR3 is TGTGCCAGCAGCTTAGCGCTTCTGGGAGCTACGTCGAGCACAGATACGCAGTATTTT.

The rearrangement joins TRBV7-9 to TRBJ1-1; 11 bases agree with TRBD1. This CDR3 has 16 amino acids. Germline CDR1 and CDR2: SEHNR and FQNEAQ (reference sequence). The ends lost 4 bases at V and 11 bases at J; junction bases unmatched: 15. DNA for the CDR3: TGTGCCAGCAGCTCCGGTCTGGGACAGGGGGTTTTATTGGCTTTCTTT. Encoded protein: CASSSGLGQGVLLAFF.

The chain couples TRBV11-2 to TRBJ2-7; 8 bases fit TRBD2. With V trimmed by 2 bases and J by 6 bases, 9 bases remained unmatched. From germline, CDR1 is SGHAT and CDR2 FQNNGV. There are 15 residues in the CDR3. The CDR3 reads CASSLFPGLVIEQYF. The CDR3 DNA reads TGTGCCAGCAGCTTATTCCCGGGACTAGTTATCGAGCAGTACTTC. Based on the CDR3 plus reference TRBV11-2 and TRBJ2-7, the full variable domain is EAGVAQSPRYKIIEKRQSVAFWCNPISGHATLYWYQQILGQGPKLLIQFQNNGVVDDSQLPKDRFSAERLKGVDSTLKIQPAKLEDSAVYLCASSLFPGLVIEQYFGPGTRLTVT.

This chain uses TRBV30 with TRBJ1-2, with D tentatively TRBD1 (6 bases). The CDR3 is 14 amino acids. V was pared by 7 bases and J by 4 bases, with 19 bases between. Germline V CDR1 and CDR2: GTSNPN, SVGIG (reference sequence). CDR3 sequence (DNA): TGTGCCTCGGAGAACAGGGCACTAGTCTATGGCTACACCTTC. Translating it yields CASENRALVYGYTF.

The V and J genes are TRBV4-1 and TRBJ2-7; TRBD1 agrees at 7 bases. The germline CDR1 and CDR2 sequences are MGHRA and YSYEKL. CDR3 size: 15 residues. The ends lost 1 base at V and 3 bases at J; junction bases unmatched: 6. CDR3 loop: CASSQGQGVLYEQYF. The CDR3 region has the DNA TGCGCCAGCAGCCAAGGGCAGGGGGTTCTCTACGAGCAGTACTTC.

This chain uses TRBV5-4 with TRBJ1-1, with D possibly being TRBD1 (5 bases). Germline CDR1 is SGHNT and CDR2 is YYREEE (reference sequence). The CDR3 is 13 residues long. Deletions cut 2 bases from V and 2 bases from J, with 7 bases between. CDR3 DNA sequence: TGTGCCAGCAGCTTAGGGACTAACACTGAAGCTTTCTTT. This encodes CASSLGTNTEAFF.

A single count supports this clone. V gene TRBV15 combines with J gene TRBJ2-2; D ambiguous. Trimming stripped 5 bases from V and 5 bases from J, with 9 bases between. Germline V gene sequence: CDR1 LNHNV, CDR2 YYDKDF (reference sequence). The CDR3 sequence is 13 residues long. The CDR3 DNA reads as TGTGCCACCAGCGAGGATAGTACCGGGGAGCTGTTTTTT. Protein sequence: CATSEDSTGELFF.